A selection of T cell receptor beta chains follows, all from one sample in a study of control samples from healthy donors and cancer patients. TCRdb's table, derived via immunoSEQ multiplex PCR, lists solely in-frame clones and lacks some. This table has tens of thousands of clones, roughly 90% appearing once. Input material: blood. The receptors here all came from a woman in her twenties or thirties in good health. CDR3s include the opening cysteine and the closing phenylalanine or tryptophan. Each record gives: clone size, D gene, V gene, J gene, CDR3 protein, CDR3 DNA. A D gene is named only where the DNA matches it firmly. Clone size is shown for a subset of rows, as once, few, many or a class of expanded clone.

clone_size: -; d_call: TRBD2; v_call: TRBV6-5; j_call: TRBJ2-5; cdr3_aa: CASSRTSGGAETQYF; cdr3_nt: TGTGCCAGCAGTCGGACTAGCGGGGGGGCGGAGACCCAGTACTTC
clone_size: -; d_call: TRBD1; v_call: TRBV6-5; j_call: TRBJ1-5; cdr3_aa: CASRRQGGSNQPQHF; cdr3_nt: TGTGCCAGCAGGAGACAGGGGGGCAGCAATCAGCCCCAGCATTTT
clone_size: -; d_call: TRBD1; v_call: TRBV6-5; j_call: TRBJ1-2; cdr3_aa: CASLPGQGGGYTF; cdr3_nt: TGTGCCAGCCTTCCGGGACAGGGCGGTGGCTACACCTTC
clone_size: -; d_call: -; v_call: TRBV6-1; j_call: TRBJ1-2; cdr3_aa: CASSEDDQTGYGYTF; cdr3_nt: TGTGCCAGCAGTGAAGACGACCAGACGGGGTATGGCTACACCTTC
clone_size: -; d_call: TRBD2; v_call: TRBV7-7; j_call: TRBJ2-1; cdr3_aa: CASSSSGGAYNEQFF; cdr3_nt: TGTGCCAGCAGCTCTAGCGGGGGGGCCTACAATGAGCAGTTCTTC
clone_size: -; d_call: -; v_call: TRBV3-1/TRBV3-2; j_call: TRBJ1-2; cdr3_aa: CASRPIGGGFYGYTF; cdr3_nt: TGTGCCAGCCGCCCCATAGGCGGAGGATTCTATGGCTACACCTTC
clone_size: -; d_call: -; v_call: TRBV7-2; j_call: TRBJ1-6; cdr3_aa: CASSLEAQFGSPLHF; cdr3_nt: TGTGCCAGCAGCTTAGAAGCCCAATTCGGGTCACCCCTCCACTTT
clone_size: -; d_call: TRBD2; v_call: TRBV3-1/TRBV3-2; j_call: TRBJ2-7; cdr3_aa: CASSPARGLAIYEQYF; cdr3_nt: TGTGCCAGCAGCCCAGCTAGGGGACTAGCGATCTACGAGCAGTACTTC
clone_size: -; d_call: -; v_call: TRBV30; j_call: TRBJ1-2; cdr3_aa: CAWNKKGGAANNGYTF; cdr3_nt: TGTGCCTGGAATAAGAAGGGGGGCGCTGCCAACAATGGCTACACCTTC
clone_size: -; d_call: TRBD2; v_call: TRBV6-1; j_call: TRBJ2-7; cdr3_aa: CASSEGGDPWLYF; cdr3_nt: TGTGCCAGCAGTGAGGGAGGGGATCCCTGGCTGTACTTC
clone_size: -; d_call: -; v_call: TRBV29-1; j_call: TRBJ2-7; cdr3_aa: CSVLGRQGSSYEQYF; cdr3_nt: TGCAGCGTTTTAGGAAGGCAGGGGTCCTCCTACGAGCAGTACTTC
clone_size: few; d_call: -; v_call: TRBV5-4; j_call: TRBJ1-2; cdr3_aa: CASSPTGVYGYTF; cdr3_nt: TGTGCCAGCAGCCCTACGGGAGTCTATGGCTACACCTTC
clone_size: -; d_call: TRBD1; v_call: TRBV2; j_call: TRBJ2-4; cdr3_aa: CASSRDRPTLLAKNIQYF; cdr3_nt: TGTGCCAGCAGTCGGGACAGGCCGACTCTACTAGCCAAAAACATTCAGTACTTC
clone_size: once; d_call: TRBD2; v_call: TRBV7-9; j_call: TRBJ2-3; cdr3_aa: CASSLLAGGTDTQYF; cdr3_nt: TGTGCCAGCAGCCTACTAGCGGGGGGCACAGATACGCAGTATTTT
clone_size: -; d_call: TRBD2; v_call: TRBV7-8; j_call: TRBJ2-7; cdr3_aa: CASSLGGTSGGSYEQYF; cdr3_nt: TGTGCCAGCAGCTTAGGAGGGACTAGCGGGGGCTCCTACGAGCAGTACTTC
clone_size: few; d_call: TRBD1; v_call: TRBV9; j_call: TRBJ1-3; cdr3_aa: CASSPTGNSGNTIYF; cdr3_nt: TGTGCCAGCAGTCCGACAGGGAACTCTGGAAACACCATATATTTT
clone_size: -; d_call: -; v_call: TRBV4-2; j_call: TRBJ2-1; cdr3_aa: CASSQAGQNYNEQFF; cdr3_nt: TGTGCCAGCAGCCAGGCGGGACAAAATTACAATGAGCAGTTCTTC
clone_size: once; d_call: TRBD2; v_call: TRBV5-6; j_call: TRBJ2-1; cdr3_aa: CASSPRRRLASNEQFF; cdr3_nt: TGTGCCAGCAGCCCCCGGAGGAGACTAGCTAGCAATGAGCAGTTCTTC
clone_size: -; d_call: -; v_call: TRBV28; j_call: TRBJ1-2; cdr3_aa: CASRATVDGIYGYTF; cdr3_nt: TGTGCCAGCAGGGCTACCGTGGACGGAATTTATGGCTACACCTTC
clone_size: -; d_call: -; v_call: TRBV3-1/TRBV3-2; j_call: TRBJ2-1; cdr3_aa: CASRAGGTYNEQFF; cdr3_nt: TGTGCCAGCAGGGCTGGCGGGACCTACAATGAGCAGTTCTTC
clone_size: -; d_call: -; v_call: TRBV27; j_call: TRBJ2-1; cdr3_aa: CASSSDRPPYNEQFF; cdr3_nt: TGTGCCAGCAGTTCCGACAGACCTCCTTACAATGAGCAGTTCTTC
clone_size: once; d_call: TRBD2; v_call: TRBV4-1; j_call: TRBJ2-1; cdr3_aa: CPPSPPGSGGSGEQFF; cdr3_nt: TGCCCCCCCAGCCCGCCGGGTAGCGGGGGTTCGGGTGAGCAGTTCTTC
clone_size: once; d_call: TRBD1; v_call: TRBV6-5; j_call: TRBJ1-2; cdr3_aa: CASDRDRNYGYTF; cdr3_nt: TGTGCCAGCGATAGGGACAGGAACTATGGCTACACCTTC
clone_size: -; d_call: TRBD2; v_call: TRBV5-1; j_call: TRBJ2-2; cdr3_aa: CASSLNSGSNTGELFF; cdr3_nt: TGCGCCAGCAGCTTGAATAGCGGGAGTAATACCGGGGAGCTGTTTTTT
clone_size: -; d_call: -; v_call: TRBV7-9; j_call: TRBJ1-2; cdr3_aa: CASSLGGRRSANGYTF; cdr3_nt: TGTGCCAGCAGCTTAGGGGGGCGGAGGTCTGCGAATGGCTACACCTTC
clone_size: -; d_call: -; v_call: TRBV5-4; j_call: TRBJ2-3; cdr3_aa: CASSLGSARTSTDTQYF; cdr3_nt: TGTGCCAGCAGCTTGGGTTCAGCGCGAACTAGCACAGATACGCAGTATTTT
clone_size: -; d_call: TRBD1; v_call: TRBV19; j_call: TRBJ1-1; cdr3_aa: CASRMTGRGDEAFF; cdr3_nt: TGTGCCAGTAGGATGACAGGGAGGGGGGATGAAGCTTTCTTT
clone_size: -; d_call: -; v_call: TRBV18; j_call: TRBJ2-1; cdr3_aa: CASSPPIEHDSYNEQFF; cdr3_nt: TGTGCCAGCTCACCACCGATAGAACACGACTCCTACAATGAGCAGTTCTTC
clone_size: -; d_call: -; v_call: TRBV6-6; j_call: TRBJ2-7; cdr3_aa: CASSYRDFTYEQYF; cdr3_nt: TGTGCCAGCAGTTACCGGGACTTTACCTACGAGCAGTACTTC
clone_size: -; d_call: -; v_call: TRBV3-1/TRBV3-2; j_call: TRBJ1-6; cdr3_aa: CASSQGRGAQSPLHF; cdr3_nt: TGTGCCAGCAGCCAGGGCAGGGGCGCCCAATCACCCCTCCACTTT
clone_size: few; d_call: -; v_call: TRBV19; j_call: TRBJ2-3; cdr3_aa: CASSIEAGGTDTQYF; cdr3_nt: TGTGCCAGTAGTATAGAAGCAGGGGGCACAGATACGCAGTATTTT
clone_size: -; d_call: TRBD2; v_call: TRBV30; j_call: TRBJ2-1; cdr3_aa: CAWGRGGLSYNEQFF; cdr3_nt: TGTGCCTGGGGTCGGGGGGGACTCTCTTACAATGAGCAGTTCTTC
clone_size: -; d_call: -; v_call: TRBV2; j_call: TRBJ2-7; cdr3_aa: CASSASFYEQYF; cdr3_nt: TGTGCCAGCAGTGCTAGTTTCTACGAGCAGTACTTC
clone_size: -; d_call: -; v_call: TRBV19; j_call: TRBJ1-5; cdr3_aa: CASSIGAGANQPQHF; cdr3_nt: TGTGCCAGTAGTATAGGAGCAGGGGCCAATCAGCCCCAGCATTTT
clone_size: few; d_call: TRBD2; v_call: TRBV6-5; j_call: TRBJ2-1; cdr3_aa: CASSQTSGGVGEQFF; cdr3_nt: TGTGCCAGCAGTCAGACTAGCGGTGGGGTCGGTGAGCAGTTCTTC
clone_size: -; d_call: -; v_call: TRBV4-1; j_call: TRBJ2-5; cdr3_aa: CASSHGGGKVETQYF; cdr3_nt: TGCGCCAGCAGCCATGGAGGTGGGAAGGTTGAGACCCAGTACTTC
clone_size: -; d_call: -; v_call: TRBV7-9; j_call: TRBJ1-5; cdr3_aa: CASSLDSNQPQHF; cdr3_nt: TGTGCCAGCAGCCTGGACAGTAATCAGCCCCAGCATTTT
clone_size: once; d_call: TRBD1; v_call: TRBV9; j_call: TRBJ1-3; cdr3_aa: CASSVAGTGGNTIYF; cdr3_nt: TGTGCCAGCAGCGTAGCCGGGACAGGGGGAAACACCATATATTTT
clone_size: -; d_call: -; v_call: TRBV2; j_call: TRBJ1-5; cdr3_aa: CASSKSGVSQPQHF; cdr3_nt: TGTGCCAGCAGCAAGAGCGGGGTGAGTCAGCCCCAGCATTTT
clone_size: -; d_call: -; v_call: TRBV19; j_call: TRBJ2-5; cdr3_aa: CASSNWARGFETQYF; cdr3_nt: TGTGCCAGTAGTAATTGGGCCAGGGGTTTTGAGACCCAGTACTTC
clone_size: -; d_call: -; v_call: TRBV3-1/TRBV3-2; j_call: TRBJ1-2; cdr3_aa: CASSHGKGTSLGYGYTF; cdr3_nt: TGTGCCAGCAGCCACGGAAAGGGGACCTCATTGGGGTATGGCTACACCTTC
clone_size: -; d_call: TRBD1; v_call: TRBV5-1; j_call: TRBJ2-3; cdr3_aa: CASSSGQGRTDTQYF; cdr3_nt: TGCGCCAGCAGCTCGGGACAGGGGCGAACAGATACGCAGTATTTT
clone_size: few; d_call: -; v_call: TRBV7-2; j_call: TRBJ1-1; cdr3_aa: CASSFGPVNTEAFF; cdr3_nt: TGTGCCAGCAGCTTCGGACCTGTGAACACTGAAGCTTTCTTT
clone_size: -; d_call: TRBD1; v_call: TRBV24-1; j_call: TRBJ1-5; cdr3_aa: CATGDSSLSNQPQHF; cdr3_nt: TGTGCCACCGGGGACAGTTCATTGAGCAATCAGCCCCAGCATTTT
clone_size: -; d_call: -; v_call: TRBV5-1; j_call: TRBJ2-1; cdr3_aa: CASRPPGSDEQFF; cdr3_nt: TGCGCCAGCAGACCCCCAGGCTCGGATGAGCAGTTCTTC
clone_size: -; d_call: -; v_call: TRBV18; j_call: TRBJ2-3; cdr3_aa: CASSPIVGVNTDTQYF; cdr3_nt: TGTGCCAGCTCACCAATAGTTGGAGTTAACACAGATACGCAGTATTTT
clone_size: -; d_call: -; v_call: TRBV5-4; j_call: TRBJ1-2; cdr3_aa: CASSSEVRNGYTF; cdr3_nt: TGTGCCAGCAGCTCGGAAGTTAGAAATGGCTACACCTTC
clone_size: -; d_call: TRBD1; v_call: TRBV7-8; j_call: TRBJ1-1; cdr3_aa: CATRVGTVNTEAFF; cdr3_nt: TGTGCCACCCGGGTGGGGACAGTAAACACTGAAGCTTTCTTT
clone_size: -; d_call: TRBD1; v_call: TRBV2; j_call: TRBJ2-6; cdr3_aa: CASSERGGRGTSGANVLTF; cdr3_nt: TGTGCCAGCAGTGAACGAGGAGGCAGGGGGACGTCTGGGGCCAACGTCCTGACTTTC
clone_size: -; d_call: -; v_call: TRBV2; j_call: TRBJ1-1; cdr3_aa: CASSEGVSGTEAFF; cdr3_nt: TGTGCCAGCAGTGAAGGAGTATCGGGCACTGAAGCTTTCTTT
clone_size: -; d_call: -; v_call: TRBV24-1; j_call: TRBJ2-2; cdr3_aa: CATSDFNRERGTGELFF; cdr3_nt: TGTGCCACCAGTGATTTCAACAGGGAAAGGGGAACCGGGGAGCTGTTTTTT